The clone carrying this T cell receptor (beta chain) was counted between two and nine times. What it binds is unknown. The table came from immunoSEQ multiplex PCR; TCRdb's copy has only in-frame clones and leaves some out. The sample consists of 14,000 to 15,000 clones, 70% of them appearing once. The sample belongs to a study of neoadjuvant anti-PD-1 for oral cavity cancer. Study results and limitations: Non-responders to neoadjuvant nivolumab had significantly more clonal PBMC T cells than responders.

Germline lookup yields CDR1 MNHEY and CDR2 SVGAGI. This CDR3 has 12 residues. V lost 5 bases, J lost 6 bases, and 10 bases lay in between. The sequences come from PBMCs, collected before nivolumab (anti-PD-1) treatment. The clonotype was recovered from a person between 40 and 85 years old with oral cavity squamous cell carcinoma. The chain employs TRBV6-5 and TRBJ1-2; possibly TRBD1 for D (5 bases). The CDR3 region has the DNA TGTGCCAGCAGTCAGGGAGCTGATGGCTACACCTTC. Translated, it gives CASSQGADGYTF.